The 27 T cell receptor beta chains below were found in one sample sequenced in a study of OX40 agonist ivuxolimab in advanced cancers. Assay: immunoSEQ multiplex PCR; the TCRdb copy retains only in-frame clones and omits some. The data contain fewer than 85,000 clones, more than 65% of them singletons. This sample comprised CD4+ or CD8+ T cells sorted from blood, obtained in a trial of the OX40 agonist ivuxolimab. Receptor source: an adult with an advanced solid tumor such as melanoma, head and neck, liver or kidney cancer.

The V call is TRBV5-5, the J call TRBJ1-4; D gene ambiguous. Per the germline V gene, CDR1 is SGHKS and CDR2 is YYEKEE (reference sequence). CDR3 length: 15 amino acids. V dropped 2 bases and J dropped 5 bases, with 13 bases sitting between them. The CDR3 DNA is TGTGCCAGCAGCTTTTCCTCGGCACACAATGAAAAACTGTTTTTT. Amino acids: CASSFSSAHNEKLFF.

The chain is built from TRBV7-8 and TRBJ2-1; TRBD1 aligns across 9 bases. Germline V CDR1 and CDR2: SGHVS, FQNEAQ. V was clipped by 3 bases and J by 2 bases; unmatched bases: 2. The CDR3 length is 15 residues. CDR3: CASSLRQGAYNEQFF. The CDR3 DNA sequence: TGTGCCAGCAGCTTGCGACAGGGGGCCTACAATGAGCAGTTCTTC.

Sample share makes this clone medium-sized. The V gene is TRBV7-8, the J gene TRBJ1-2; D possibly corresponds to TRBD1 (5 bases). The ends were cut back, 2 bases at V and 3 bases at J, with 19 bases in the middle. The V gene's germline CDR1 is SGHVS and CDR2 FQNEAQ. The CDR3 totals 17 residues. The CDR3 spells CASSLSRGTSPDYGYTF. The CDR3 DNA reads TGTGCCAGCAGCTTATCCAGAGGGACCTCTCCCGACTATGGCTACACCTTC.

The chain couples TRBV28 to TRBJ1-2; D remains unclear. The CDR3 length is 12 residues. Trimming took off 3 bases at V and 4 bases at J, with 6 bases between the two ends. CDR1 MDHEN and CDR2 SYDVKM come from the germline V gene. In DNA form, the CDR3 reads TGTGCCAGCAGTTTTGGTAGCTATGGCTACACCTTC. Protein sequence: CASSFGSYGYTF.

J is TRBJ2-7 and V is TRBV6-1; 7 positions agree with TRBD1. The CDR3 consists of 13 residues. V was pared by 7 bases and J by 5 bases, with 8 bases of the junction left unmatched. Germline assignment: CDR1 MNHNS and CDR2 SASEGT. Here the CDR3 DNA reads TGTGCCAGCAACAGGGGATTAAGTCACGAGCAGTACTTC. Translating it yields CASNRGLSHEQYF.

The chain recombines TRBV4-1 with TRBJ2-2; D is uncertain. The CDR3 sequence is 17 residues long. Trimming took 0 bases from V and 2 from J, leaving 13 bases between them. CDR1 and CDR2 (germline): MGHRA, YSYEKL. The CDR3 protein is CASSQDPQSTNTGELFF. DNA for the CDR3: TGCGCCAGCAGCCAAGACCCACAGTCGACTAACACCGGGGAGCTGTTTTTT.

This clone was observed a handful of times. The rearrangement joins TRBV14 to TRBJ1-2, with 7 nucleotides matching TRBD1. The CDR3 sequence is 13 residues long. V lost 4 bases and J lost 7; bases outside the gene matches: 6. The germline V gene encodes CDR1 SGHDN and CDR2 FVKESK. The CDR3 loop is CASSPMTGSGYTF. For the CDR3, the DNA is TGTGCCAGCAGCCCGATGACAGGGAGTGGCTACACCTTC.

V is TRBV10-3 and J is TRBJ1-1; TRBD1 might be the D (5 bases). V lost 1 base, J lost 6 bases, and 12 bases lay in between. The CDR3 runs 14 residues. From germline, CDR1 is ENHRY and CDR2 SYGVKD. Here the CDR3 reads CAISEFGGRAEAFF. The DNA of the CDR3 is TGTGCCATCAGTGAGTTCGGGGGTCGGGCTGAAGCTTTCTTT.

The gene calls are TRBV19 and TRBJ2-5, with D tentatively TRBD1 (5 bases). V lost 0 bases, J lost 3 bases, and 11 bases lay in between. Germline values: CDR1 LNHDA, CDR2 SQIVND (reference sequence). This CDR3 has 15 residues. In DNA form, the CDR3 reads TGTGCCAGTAGTATAGACGGACACACTGAAGAGACCCAGTACTTC. The encoded protein is CASSIDGHTEETQYF.

Regarding this clone: The sample has other DNA sequences that encode this CDR3 too. The chain joins TRBV6-5 to TRBJ1-6, with TRBD1 matching 8 bases. The junction had 3 bases not matched to a gene; V was cut back by 2 bases and J by 6 bases. The germline CDR1 and CDR2 sequences are MNHEY and SVGAGI. This CDR3 region has 15 residues. CDR3 sequence (DNA): TGTGCCAGCAGTTACGGTGGACAGGGTAATTCACCCCTCCACTTT. Its translation: CASSYGGQGNSPLHF.

The chain links TRBV25-1 to TRBJ2-7; 9 nucleotides line up with TRBD2. Germline V lookup: CDR1 MGHDK, CDR2 SYGVNS. V was clipped by 5 bases and J by 1 base; unmatched bases: 6. The CDR3 consists of 15 residues. CDR3 nucleotides: TGTGCCAGCAGTAAGACTAGCGGATCATCCTACGAGCAGTACTTC. Its translation: CASSKTSGSSYEQYF.

This chain connects TRBV7-9 to TRBJ2-6; D may be TRBD1 or TRBD2 (5 bases each). Per the germline V gene, CDR1 is SEHNR and CDR2 is FQNEAQ (reference sequence). This CDR3 spans 19 amino acids. Trimming removed 2 bases from V and 0 bases from J, with 17 bases in between. The CDR3 DNA reads TGTGCCAGCAGCTTATCATCCGGGACCGGTCGCTCTGGGGCCAACGTCCTGACTTTC. Translating gives CASSLSSGTGRSGANVLTF.

This CDR3 reads CASSLAGQGVGETQYF. CDR3 sequence (DNA): TGTGCCAGCAGCTTAGCAGGGCAGGGGGTCGGAGAGACCCAGTACTTC. The chain combines TRBV7-9 with TRBJ2-5; TRBD1 agrees at 7 bases. The junction had 8 bases not matched to a gene; V was cut back by 0 bases and J by 4 bases. Per the germline V gene, CDR1 is SEHNR and CDR2 is FQNEAQ (reference sequence). The CDR3 extends over 16 amino acids.

The V gene is TRBV7-2, the J gene TRBJ1-3; no clear D gene. V was pared by 1 base and J by 0 bases, with 7 bases between. This CDR3 comprises 15 residues. Germline V lookup: CDR1 SGHTA, CDR2 FQGNSA. This CDR3 reads CASSLDGLSGNTIYF. The CDR3 coding sequence is TGTGCCAGCAGCTTAGATGGCCTCTCTGGAAACACCATATATTTT.

The V call is TRBV5-1, the J call TRBJ2-5; tentatively, D is TRBD1 or TRBD2 (6 bases each). V lost 1 base to trimming and J lost 5 bases, with 15 bases between them. The CDR3 contains 15 residues. Germline assignment: CDR1 SGHRS and CDR2 YFSETQ. The CDR3 region is CASSLIPGAGETQYF. CDR3 in DNA: TGCGCCAGCAGCTTGATTCCGGGGGCCGGGGAGACCCAGTACTTC. Combining the CDR3 with reference TRBV5-1 and TRBJ2-5 gives the whole variable domain KAGVTQTPRYLIKTRGQQVTLSCSPISGHRSVSWYQQTPGQGLQFLFEYFSETQRNKGNFPGRFSGRQFSNSRSEMNVSTLELGDSALYLCASSLIPGAGETQYFGPGTRLLVL.

The chain combines TRBV5-1 with TRBJ1-1; D might be TRBD1 (6 bases). Germline values: CDR1 SGHRS, CDR2 YFSETQ. The CDR3 is made up of 12 amino acids. The V and J ends lost 3 bases and 7 bases respectively, with 10 bases between them. CDR3 in DNA: TGCGCCAGCAGCTCGGACAGACTTGAAGCTTTCTTT. It yields the protein CASSSDRLEAFF.

This clone has only a few counts. J is TRBJ1-1 and V is TRBV7-2; tentative D call: TRBD1 (5 bases). The V end lost 5 bases, the J end lost 3 bases, and 19 bases lay between the germline ends. From germline, CDR1 is SGHTA and CDR2 FQGNSA. This CDR3 spans 16 amino acids. CDR3: CASSPQVGAIDTEAFF. CDR3 nucleotide sequence: TGTGCCAGCAGCCCACAGGTCGGGGCCATCGACACTGAAGCTTTCTTT.

The chain combines TRBV10-3 with TRBJ1-5, with 8 bases fitting TRBD1. The CDR3 loop spans 14 amino acids. With 6 bases clipped from V and 2 bases from J, the junction kept 3 bases outside the gene matches. The germline V gene has CDR1 ENHRY and CDR2 SYGVKD. The CDR3 protein is CAISPGGGNQPQHF. The CDR3 nucleotides read TGTGCCATCAGCCCAGGGGGCGGCAATCAGCCCCAGCATTTT.

The count of this clone is one. J is TRBJ1-2 and V is TRBV6-4; D ambiguous. Germline V gives CDR1 MRHNA, CDR2 SNTAGT. Trimming cost V 8 bases and J 1 base, with 17 bases left between them. This CDR3 contains 15 residues. Here the CDR3 reads CASQERLVCNYGYTF. DNA of the CDR3: TGTGCCAGCCAAGAGCGGCTGGTTTGTAACTATGGCTACACCTTC.

The table lists this clone with a few counts. The chain recombines TRBV7-2 with TRBJ1-2; TRBD1 agrees at 7 bases. V lost 5 bases, J lost 8 bases, and 17 bases stayed unmatched. Germline-derived CDR1 and CDR2 are SGHTA and FQGNSA. This CDR3 comprises 16 residues. The CDR3 loop is CASSPRATGLVWGYTF. CDR3 DNA sequence: TGTGCCAGCAGCCCCCGCGCGACAGGGTTGGTTTGGGGCTACACCTTC.

This clone was observed a single time. The chain links TRBV6-1 to TRBJ2-1; 11 bases are a match to TRBD2. With 4 bases clipped from V and 4 bases from J, the junction kept 3 bases outside the gene matches. The germline CDR1 and CDR2 sequences are MNHNS and SASEGT. This CDR3 spans 15 amino acids. Here the CDR3 reads CASSALAGAYNEQFF. The CDR3 DNA reads TGTGCCAGCAGTGCACTAGCGGGGGCGTACAATGAGCAGTTCTTC.

The V and J genes are TRBV9 and TRBJ1-1; D remains ambiguous. Trimming took off 2 bases at V and 0 bases at J, with 8 bases between the two ends. This CDR3 spans 14 amino acids. Per germline, CDR1 SGDLS and CDR2 YYNGEE. CDR3 in amino acids: CASSVRSLNTEAFF. The DNA of the CDR3 is TGTGCCAGCAGCGTCCGGTCCTTGAACACTGAAGCTTTCTTT.

The chain carries TRBV5-1 and TRBJ2-3; 14 bases are a match to TRBD2. The CDR3 totals 16 residues. The junction had 5 bases not matched to a gene; V was cut back by 5 bases and J by 3 bases. Per germline, CDR1 SGHRS and CDR2 YFSETQ. The CDR3: CASSPRLAGGTDTQYF. The CDR3 DNA follows: TGCGCCAGCAGTCCCCGACTAGCGGGGGGGACAGATACGCAGTATTTT.

The gene calls are TRBV7-9 and TRBJ2-7, with D perhaps given as TRBD1 or TRBD2 (5 bases each). V shed 5 bases and J shed 4 bases, with 27 bases lying between them. The CDR3 runs to 18 residues. Germline V gene lookup returns CDR1 SEHNR and CDR2 FQNEAQ (reference sequence). The CDR3 coding sequence is TGTGCCAGCAGCCTCATCGGGTCGGGGACGAGGGAGATATACGAGCAGTACTTC. This gives the protein CASSLIGSGTREIYEQYF.

The genes are TRBV7-2 and TRBJ1-3; D gene unclear. The V end was cut by 5 bases, the J end by 0 bases, with 11 bases between. CDR3 length: 15 amino acids. Germline V gene sequence: CDR1 SGHTA, CDR2 FQGNSA. The CDR3 sequence: CASSIWSSSGNTIYF. The DNA for the CDR3 is TGTGCCAGCAGCATCTGGTCGAGCTCTGGAAACACCATATATTTT.

The rearrangement joins TRBV10-3 to TRBJ1-1, with D possibly matching TRBD1 (6 bases). CDR1 is ENHRY and CDR2 is SYGVKD in the germline V gene. The CDR3 contains 13 residues. V was shortened by 6 bases and J by 6 bases, with 14 bases between the two germline ends. CDR3 sequence reads: CAIRGAGVSEAFF. The CDR3 region has the DNA TGTGCCATCAGGGGGGCAGGGGTATCTGAAGCTTTCTTT.

There are a few counts of this clone. The chain has TRBV6-1 and TRBJ1-2; TRBD1 might be the D (5 bases). There are 13 residues in the CDR3. Trimming stripped 4 bases from V and 4 bases from J, with 10 bases between. CDR1 and CDR2 (germline): MNHNS, SASEGT. CDR3 DNA sequence: TGTGCCAGCAGTGCGGGGGGATCCTATGGCTACACCTTC. Translating gives CASSAGGSYGYTF.